This passage covers 29 T cell receptor beta chains from one sample sequenced in a study of cytomegalovirus exposure and HLA in healthy donors. Amplification used 60 Vbeta primers and 13 Jbeta primers. Assay: immunoSEQ multiplex PCR; the TCRdb copy retains only in-frame clones and omits some. The profile shows 80,000 to 90,000 clones, under 85% of them singletons. Sequenced: PBMCs. The source is a man aged 25-45 years in good health and CMV-seronegative.

The gene calls are TRBV6-1 and TRBJ2-6, with no clear D. This CDR3 is 16 amino acids long. Germline V gives CDR1 MNHNS, CDR2 SASEGT. The ends were cut back, 4 bases at V and 0 bases at J, with 10 bases in the middle. Here the CDR3 DNA reads TGTGCCAGCAGTGCGACCGGGTCCTCTGGGGCCAACGTCCTGACTTTC. Residues: CASSATGSSGANVLTF.

The gene calls are TRBV27 and TRBJ1-1, with 8 bases lining up with TRBD1. J gave up 2 bases and V 7 bases, and 9 bases lay outside the gene matches. Looked up from germline, CDR1 is MNHEY and CDR2 is SMNVEV (reference sequence). The CDR3 has 15 residues. In DNA, the CDR3 is TGTGCCAGCAAAACAGGGGGATTAAGCAACACTGAAGCTTTCTTT. Amino acid sequence: CASKTGGLSNTEAFF.

In DNA form, the CDR3 reads TGTGCCAGCAGGGGGGGGATCTATGGCTACACCTTC. Encoded protein: CASRGGIYGYTF. J is TRBJ1-2 and V is TRBV2; D is possibly TRBD1 (5 bases). V gave up 6 bases and J gave up 4 bases, with 9 bases separating them. The CDR3 spans 12 residues. Germline V gives CDR1 SNHLY, CDR2 FYNNEI.

The chain uses TRBV6-4 and TRBJ2-2; D is possibly TRBD1 (6 bases). V was trimmed by 0 bases and J by 9 bases, leaving 14 bases between them. Germline loops: CDR1 MRHNA, CDR2 SNTAGT. This CDR3 has 15 amino acids. CDR3 sequence: CASSDSNRAPWELFF. The CDR3, as DNA: TGTGCCAGCAGTGACTCGAACAGGGCGCCCTGGGAGCTGTTTTTT.

This sequence joins TRBV14 and TRBJ1-6; maybe TRBD1 (6 bases). Trimming took off 0 bases at V and 0 bases at J, with 15 bases between the two ends. The CDR3 runs 19 residues. Germline CDR1 reads SGHDN; CDR2 reads FVKESK. The CDR3 sequence: CASSQDFPGVSSYNSPLHF. The DNA of the CDR3 is TGTGCCAGCAGCCAAGACTTCCCAGGGGTTAGCTCCTATAATTCACCCCTCCACTTT.

The rearrangement joins TRBV27 to TRBJ2-5; no clear D gene. V was shortened by 2 bases and J by 2 bases, with 6 bases between the two germline ends. CDR3 size: 13 residues. Germline V gene lookup returns CDR1 MNHEY and CDR2 SMNVEV (reference sequence). The CDR3 bases are TGTGCCAGCAGTTTAGCTATACAAGAGACCCAGTACTTC. This encodes CASSLAIQETQYF.

Only one count was recorded for this clone. V is TRBV25-1 and J is TRBJ1-2, with 8 bases fitting TRBD1. The CDR3 consists of 14 residues. Germline V gives CDR1 MGHDK, CDR2 SYGVNS. After removal of 5 bases from V and 9 bases from J, the junction contained 11 bases not matched to a gene. CDR3 protein: CASSSPGTGGRYTF. The CDR3 region has the DNA TGTGCCAGCAGTAGCCCCGGGACAGGAGGTCGCTACACCTTC.

The J gene is TRBJ1-5, the V gene TRBV6-5; 10 bases are shared with TRBD1. Trimming at V came to 5 bases and at J to 5 bases, leaving 3 bases not matched to a gene. This CDR3 is built from 14 residues. Germline V gene sequence: CDR1 MNHEY, CDR2 SVGAGI. The CDR3 DNA sequence: TGTGCCAGCAGTAAGGGACAGGGGCATCAGCCCCAGCATTTT. This encodes CASSKGQGHQPQHF.

This chain connects TRBV15 to TRBJ1-3, with D perhaps matching TRBD1 (6 bases). The germline V gene encodes CDR1 LNHNV and CDR2 YYDKDF (reference sequence). The V end lost 0 bases, the J end lost 3 bases, and 12 bases lay between the germline ends. This CDR3 is 16 amino acids long. This chain's CDR3 is CATSRDPRGGGNTIYF. The CDR3 DNA reads as TGTGCCACCAGCAGAGACCCGAGGGGGGGTGGAAACACCATATATTTT.

The rearrangement joins TRBV29-1 to TRBJ1-2; D is possibly TRBD1 (5 bases). The V gene's germline CDR1 is SQVTM and CDR2 ANQGSEA. Trimming cost V 3 bases and J 7 bases, with 9 bases left between them. This CDR3 contains 11 residues. CDR3 DNA: TGCAGCGTTGAGGGGAGGGGTGGCTACACCTTC. This gives the protein CSVEGRGGYTF.

The chain recombines TRBV2 with TRBJ2-7, with TRBD2 as a possible D gene (5 bases). Germline V gene sequence: CDR1 SNHLY, CDR2 FYNNEI. The CDR3 totals 13 residues. Trimming removed 3 bases from V and 4 bases from J, with 10 bases in between. In DNA, the CDR3 is TGTGCCAGCAGTGATCCGGCGGGTTACGAGCAGTACTTC. Translating gives CASSDPAGYEQYF.

The CDR3 DNA reads as TGTGCCAGCAGCAAAGACAGGGGCCACGAGCAGTACTTC. Translating gives CASSKDRGHEQYF. This chain links TRBV6-5 with TRBJ2-7; 8 bases line up with TRBD1. The CDR3 loop spans 13 amino acids. The trim removed 6 bases at V and 5 bases at J, leaving 6 bases unmatched. CDR1 MNHEY and CDR2 SVGAGI come from the germline V gene.

The chain carries TRBV30 and TRBJ1-5; 8 positions match TRBD1. V lost 0 bases and J lost 5; bases outside the gene matches: 6. The CDR3 has 15 residues. The germline V gene encodes CDR1 GTSNPN and CDR2 SVGIG (reference sequence). The CDR3 DNA is TGTGCCTGGAGTGTACCAGGGGGCTGGGATCAGCCCCAGCATTTT. Residues: CAWSVPGGWDQPQHF.

The chain carries TRBV7-8 and TRBJ2-7; 7 bases agree with TRBD2. V lost 5 bases, J lost 1 base, and 8 bases stayed unmatched. The CDR3 loop spans 15 amino acids. In germline, CDR1 is SGHVS, CDR2 FQNEAQ. The CDR3: CASSPLSGPSYEQYF. As DNA, the CDR3 is TGTGCCAGCAGCCCACTTAGCGGGCCTTCCTACGAGCAGTACTTC.

The V and J genes are TRBV19 and TRBJ1-2; no firm D call. V was clipped by 6 bases and J by 6 bases, with 5 bases between them. CDR1 LNHDA and CDR2 SQIVND come from the germline V gene (reference sequence). This CDR3 has 10 amino acids. The CDR3 region has the DNA TGTGCCAGTAGATCAGATGGCTACACCTTC. Its protein is CASRSDGYTF.

This clone was seen more than once but under ten times. The rearrangement uses TRBV9 and TRBJ2-6, with D unresolved. V was cut by 2 bases and J by 4 bases, with 13 bases left in between. Per the germline V gene, CDR1 is SGDLS and CDR2 is YYNGEE. The CDR3 runs to 16 residues. The DNA of the CDR3 is TGTGCCAGCAGCGTCACCATGGAGATGGGGGCCAACGTCCTGACTTTC. Amino acid sequence: CASSVTMEMGANVLTF.

J is TRBJ1-1 and V is TRBV5-4, with a possible D match to TRBD1 (6 bases). The CDR3 covers 14 residues. Germline CDR1 reads SGHNT; CDR2 reads YYREEE (reference sequence). Trimming took off 4 bases at V and 1 base at J, with 11 bases between the two ends. The chain's CDR3 is CASSRGGTNTEAFF. CDR3 DNA: TGTGCCAGCAGCCGGGGGGGCACGAACACTGAAGCTTTCTTT.

The chain is built from TRBV5-1 and TRBJ1-6; a possible D gene is TRBD1 (6 bases). This CDR3 has 15 amino acids. The germline gives CDR1 SGHRS, CDR2 YFSETQ. The V gene lost 4 bases and the J gene lost 8 bases, with 16 bases spanning the gap. CDR3 sequence reads: CASSGSQGKDSPLHF. The DNA for the CDR3 is TGCGCCAGCAGCGGGAGCCAGGGGAAGGATTCACCCCTCCACTTT.

This chain uses TRBV9 with TRBJ1-3; D is uncertain. The ends were cut back, 0 bases at V and 4 bases at J, with 11 bases in the middle. The CDR3 totals 15 residues. CDR1 is SGDLS, CDR2 YYNGEE, per germline. DNA of the CDR3: TGTGCCAGCAGCGTAGGGAGGCTTTCCGGAAACACCATATATTTT. It translates to CASSVGRLSGNTIYF. The complete variable domain, with remaining parts taken from reference TRBV9 and TRBJ1-3, reads DSGVTQTPKHLITATGQRVTLRCSPRSGDLSVYWYQQSLDQGLQFLIQYYNGEERAKGNILERFSAQQFPDLHSELNLSSLELGDSALYFCASSVGRLSGNTIYFGEGSWLTVV.

The chain couples TRBV7-2 to TRBJ1-5, with TRBD1 matching 7 bases. The V gene's germline CDR1 is SGHTA and CDR2 FQGNSA. V dropped 5 bases and J dropped 7; count of bases not matched to a gene: 5. This CDR3 contains 13 residues. The CDR3: CASSTLQGQPQHF. The CDR3 DNA sequence: TGTGCCAGCAGCACCCTACAGGGGCAGCCCCAGCATTTT.

This clone was counted between two and nine times. V gene TRBV29-1 combines with J gene TRBJ2-6; D is undetermined. CDR1 SQVTM and CDR2 ANQGSEA come from the germline V gene. This CDR3 has 12 amino acids. The germline V and J ends were trimmed by 3 bases and 3 bases, with 3 bases remaining between them. This CDR3 is CSVERGANVLTF. The CDR3 DNA reads as TGCAGCGTTGAGCGTGGGGCCAACGTCCTGACTTTC.

The genes are TRBV5-4 and TRBJ1-4; perhaps TRBD1 as D (5 bases). From germline, CDR1 is SGHNT and CDR2 YYREEE (reference sequence). The CDR3 loop spans 14 amino acids. V lost 3 bases to trimming and J lost 5 bases, with 11 bases between them. CDR3 coding DNA: TGTGCCAGCAGCTCCGGGGGGAAAAATGAAAAACTGTTTTTT. Amino acids: CASSSGGKNEKLFF.

The chain is built from TRBV7-9 and TRBJ1-1, with D possibly matching TRBD1 (6 bases). Germline assignment: CDR1 SEHNR and CDR2 FQNEAQ (reference sequence). The CDR3 sequence is 14 residues long. V was clipped by 4 bases and J by 6 bases, with 15 bases between them. The CDR3 is CASSSGTGFAEAFF. The DNA of the CDR3 is TGTGCCAGCAGCTCGGGAACAGGGTTCGCTGAAGCTTTCTTT.

This chain connects TRBV7-2 to TRBJ2-3; 10 bases map to TRBD2. Trimming cost V 4 bases and J 6 bases; bases outside gene matches: 16. CDR1 is SGHTA, CDR2 FQGNSA, per germline. This CDR3 has 18 amino acids. The CDR3 spells CASSSRGLSGGARDTQYF. In DNA, the CDR3 is TGTGCCAGCAGCTCTCGAGGACTAAGCGGGGGGGCTCGGGATACGCAGTATTTT.

The chain links TRBV28 to TRBJ2-5; 8 nucleotides agree with TRBD2. The V and J ends lost 2 bases and 1 base, in that order; junction bases with no gene match: 18. CDR3 size: 20 residues. Germline V gives CDR1 MDHEN, CDR2 SYDVKM. The CDR3 region is CASSLGAVGRVGGAQETQYF. CDR3 nucleotides: TGTGCCAGCAGTTTAGGGGCAGTGGGGAGAGTCGGGGGGGCCCAAGAGACCCAGTACTTC.

The chain uses TRBV6-5 and TRBJ1-6; D is uncertain. V was shortened by 6 bases and J by 10 bases, with 13 bases between the two germline ends. Germline CDR1 is MNHEY and CDR2 is SVGAGI. The CDR3 is made up of 13 amino acids. The CDR3 region is CASSPAAGSPLHF. DNA for the CDR3: TGTGCCAGCAGCCCCGCGGCCGGGTCACCCCTCCACTTT.

This clone was recorded only once. The chain combines TRBV6-1 with TRBJ1-3; 9 bases match TRBD1. The germline V gene encodes CDR1 MNHNS and CDR2 SASEGT. The CDR3 has 17 amino acids. Trimming at V came to 1 base and at J to 0 bases, leaving 4 bases not matched to a gene. CDR3 sequence: CASSEETGGHSGNTIYF. For the CDR3, the DNA is TGTGCCAGCAGTGAAGAAACAGGGGGCCACTCTGGAAACACCATATATTTT.

The rearrangement uses TRBV5-6 and TRBJ2-6, with 7 bases that match TRBD1. Germline CDR1 is SGHDT and CDR2 is YYEEEE. The CDR3 is 15 amino acids. V was clipped by 5 bases and J by 3 bases; unmatched bases: 5. For the CDR3, the DNA is TGTGCCAGCAGTCCAGACAGGGTTGGGGCCAACGTCCTGACTTTC. Translation gives CASSPDRVGANVLTF.

The chain is built from TRBV6-6 and TRBJ2-2, with 8 bases fitting TRBD2. Per germline, CDR1 MNHNY and CDR2 SVGAGI (reference sequence). The CDR3 is 16 residues long. After removal of 6 bases from V and 0 bases from J, the junction contained 6 bases not matched to a gene. The CDR3 spells CASSPPGGSNTGELFF. As DNA, the CDR3 is TGTGCCAGCAGCCCCCCGGGGGGGTCGAACACCGGGGAGCTGTTTTTT.